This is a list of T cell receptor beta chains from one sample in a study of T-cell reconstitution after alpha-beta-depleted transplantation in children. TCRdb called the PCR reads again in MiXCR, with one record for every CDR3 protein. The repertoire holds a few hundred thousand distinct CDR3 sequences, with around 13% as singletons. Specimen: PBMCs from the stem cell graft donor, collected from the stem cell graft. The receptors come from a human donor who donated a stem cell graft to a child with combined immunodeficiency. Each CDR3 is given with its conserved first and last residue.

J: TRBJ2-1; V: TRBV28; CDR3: CASSRQGALFYNEQFF
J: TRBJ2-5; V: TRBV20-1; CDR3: CSAGSREGTQETQYF
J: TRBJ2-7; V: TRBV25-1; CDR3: CASTRDRAPYEQYF
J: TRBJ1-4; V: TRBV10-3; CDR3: CAIRTGTGENEKLFF
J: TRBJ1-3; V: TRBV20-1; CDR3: CSVVYRGYGNTIYF
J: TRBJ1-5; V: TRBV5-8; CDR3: CASSLGGPPSEHF
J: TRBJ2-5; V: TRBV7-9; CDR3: CASSLIGQRETQYF
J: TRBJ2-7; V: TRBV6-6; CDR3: CASTVGGPYEQYF
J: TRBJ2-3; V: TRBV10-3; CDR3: CAISESPGYGTDTQYF
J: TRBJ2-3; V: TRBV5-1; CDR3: CASSGGLAGVADTQYF
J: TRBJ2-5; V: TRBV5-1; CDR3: CASNVYIGAETQYF
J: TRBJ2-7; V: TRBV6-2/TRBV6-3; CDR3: CASNDRIYEQYF
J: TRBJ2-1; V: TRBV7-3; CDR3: CASSLVGAGGGNEQFF
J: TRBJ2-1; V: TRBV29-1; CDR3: CSVGGAESGRSHNEQFF
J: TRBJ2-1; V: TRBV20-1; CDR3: CSADGTAATYNEQFF
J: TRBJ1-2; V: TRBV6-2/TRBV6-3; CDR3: CASSYSPLGQGAYYGYTF
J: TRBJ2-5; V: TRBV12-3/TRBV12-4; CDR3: CASSLGRQGGEGETQYF
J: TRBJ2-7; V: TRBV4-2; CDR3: CASSQGIEGGSEQYF
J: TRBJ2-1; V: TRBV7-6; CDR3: CASSLWDYSGYNEQFF
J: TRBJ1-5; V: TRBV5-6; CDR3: CASSLRAYSNQPQHF
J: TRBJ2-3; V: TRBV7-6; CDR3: CASSGGRVTQYF
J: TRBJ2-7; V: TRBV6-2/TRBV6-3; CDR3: CASIQSAGGREQYF
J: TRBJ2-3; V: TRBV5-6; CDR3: CASSPLSFPVVQTTDTQYF
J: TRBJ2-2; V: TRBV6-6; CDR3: CGDTGELFF
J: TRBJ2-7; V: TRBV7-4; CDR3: CASSLEPGQPLHEQYF
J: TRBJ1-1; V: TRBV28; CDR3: CASTGGAEAFF
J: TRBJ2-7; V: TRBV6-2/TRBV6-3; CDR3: CASSVEGFHEQYF
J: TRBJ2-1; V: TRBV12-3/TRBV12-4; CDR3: CASSWGVYEQFF
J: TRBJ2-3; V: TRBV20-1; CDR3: CSAGRGTTDTQYF
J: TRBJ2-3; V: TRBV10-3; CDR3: CAIEPAGQTDTQYF
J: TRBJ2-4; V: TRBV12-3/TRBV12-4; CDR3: CASSLARGGVQNIQYF
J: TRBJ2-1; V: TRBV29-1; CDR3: CSVEGLAHPSEFF
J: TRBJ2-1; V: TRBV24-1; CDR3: CATSVPGQGAYNEQFF
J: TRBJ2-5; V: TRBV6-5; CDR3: CASSYRGGQETQYF
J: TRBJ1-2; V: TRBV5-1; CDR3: CASSLGQPKNYGYTF
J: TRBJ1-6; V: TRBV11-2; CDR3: CASSLVQGYSPLHF
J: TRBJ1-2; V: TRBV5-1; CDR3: CASSLWQGNYGYTF
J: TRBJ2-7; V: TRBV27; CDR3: CASSSRVGSYEQYF
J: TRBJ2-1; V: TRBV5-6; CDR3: CASSLGLAGPGSYNEQFF
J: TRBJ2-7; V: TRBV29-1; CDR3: CSVEDRTSGRAYEQYF
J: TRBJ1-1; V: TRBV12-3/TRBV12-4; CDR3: CASSLVYGVTEAFF
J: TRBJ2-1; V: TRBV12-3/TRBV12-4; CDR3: CASSPKDQQGFTYNEQFF